The TCR beta chain under discussion was sequenced for a study of tissue T cells after allogeneic stem cell transplantation. Overall study findings and caveats: The patient cohort was small and clinically heterogeneous, with limited sampling depth. Shared clones across patients were few; motif clustering revealed tissue-specific shared signatures. Tissue-detected TCR repertoire was only partly captured by blood and spleen T cells.

This clone was found a few times. Antigen specificity is unknown. All gene names here are mouse names. The read gets to within 1 residue of the CDR3 end, and the germline J gene fills in the rest. The J segment lost 0 bases and the V segment lost 3 bases, leaving 2 bases of the junction unmatched. The germline CDR1 and CDR2 sequences are NSQYPW and LRSPGD (reference sequence). The CDR3 contains 16 residues. Repertoires were generated with immunoSEQ multiplex PCR, while TCRdb's copy carries only in-frame clones and drops some. The sample contains approximately 5,500 clones, over 45% of which appear only once. Stated time point: mouse harvest day 14 after allogeneic transplant. Each mouse received 10^7 T-cell-depleted marrow cells plus 10^6 splenic CD5+ T cells by tail vein. Mice had MHC-mismatched B6 into BALB/c GVHD, sampled day 7 or 14.

The sequenced material came from gut tissue. The V and J genes are TRBV1 and TRBJ2-4, with 11 positions matching TRBD2. The clonotype was recovered from a female BALB/c mouse given C57BL/6 T cells with graft-versus-host disease after an allogeneic hematopoietic cell transplant. CDR3 region: CTCSAGTGGSQNTLYF. Partial CDR3 DNA: TGCACCTGCAGTGCGGGGACTGGGGGTAGTCAAAACACCTTGTAC.